This T cell receptor (beta chain) comes out of a study of blood T cell repertoires in COVID-19. V lost 4 bases and J lost 11; bases outside the gene matches: 3. The CDR3 extends over 11 amino acids. Germline lookup yields CDR1 SQVTM and CDR2 ANQGSEA. Method: immunoSEQ multiplex PCR; TCRdb's copy keeps in-frame clones and lacks some. The sample has more than 150,000 clones, 80% seen once. The sequenced material came from PBMCs or T cells enriched from blood (not recorded which). The receptor comes from a man in his 60s who had been exposed to COVID-19. The V gene is TRBV29-1, the J gene TRBJ2-1; 9 bases match TRBD2. CDR3 coding DNA: TGCAGCGTTGGACTAGCGGAGAAGCAGTTCTTC. Protein sequence: CSVGLAEKQFF.